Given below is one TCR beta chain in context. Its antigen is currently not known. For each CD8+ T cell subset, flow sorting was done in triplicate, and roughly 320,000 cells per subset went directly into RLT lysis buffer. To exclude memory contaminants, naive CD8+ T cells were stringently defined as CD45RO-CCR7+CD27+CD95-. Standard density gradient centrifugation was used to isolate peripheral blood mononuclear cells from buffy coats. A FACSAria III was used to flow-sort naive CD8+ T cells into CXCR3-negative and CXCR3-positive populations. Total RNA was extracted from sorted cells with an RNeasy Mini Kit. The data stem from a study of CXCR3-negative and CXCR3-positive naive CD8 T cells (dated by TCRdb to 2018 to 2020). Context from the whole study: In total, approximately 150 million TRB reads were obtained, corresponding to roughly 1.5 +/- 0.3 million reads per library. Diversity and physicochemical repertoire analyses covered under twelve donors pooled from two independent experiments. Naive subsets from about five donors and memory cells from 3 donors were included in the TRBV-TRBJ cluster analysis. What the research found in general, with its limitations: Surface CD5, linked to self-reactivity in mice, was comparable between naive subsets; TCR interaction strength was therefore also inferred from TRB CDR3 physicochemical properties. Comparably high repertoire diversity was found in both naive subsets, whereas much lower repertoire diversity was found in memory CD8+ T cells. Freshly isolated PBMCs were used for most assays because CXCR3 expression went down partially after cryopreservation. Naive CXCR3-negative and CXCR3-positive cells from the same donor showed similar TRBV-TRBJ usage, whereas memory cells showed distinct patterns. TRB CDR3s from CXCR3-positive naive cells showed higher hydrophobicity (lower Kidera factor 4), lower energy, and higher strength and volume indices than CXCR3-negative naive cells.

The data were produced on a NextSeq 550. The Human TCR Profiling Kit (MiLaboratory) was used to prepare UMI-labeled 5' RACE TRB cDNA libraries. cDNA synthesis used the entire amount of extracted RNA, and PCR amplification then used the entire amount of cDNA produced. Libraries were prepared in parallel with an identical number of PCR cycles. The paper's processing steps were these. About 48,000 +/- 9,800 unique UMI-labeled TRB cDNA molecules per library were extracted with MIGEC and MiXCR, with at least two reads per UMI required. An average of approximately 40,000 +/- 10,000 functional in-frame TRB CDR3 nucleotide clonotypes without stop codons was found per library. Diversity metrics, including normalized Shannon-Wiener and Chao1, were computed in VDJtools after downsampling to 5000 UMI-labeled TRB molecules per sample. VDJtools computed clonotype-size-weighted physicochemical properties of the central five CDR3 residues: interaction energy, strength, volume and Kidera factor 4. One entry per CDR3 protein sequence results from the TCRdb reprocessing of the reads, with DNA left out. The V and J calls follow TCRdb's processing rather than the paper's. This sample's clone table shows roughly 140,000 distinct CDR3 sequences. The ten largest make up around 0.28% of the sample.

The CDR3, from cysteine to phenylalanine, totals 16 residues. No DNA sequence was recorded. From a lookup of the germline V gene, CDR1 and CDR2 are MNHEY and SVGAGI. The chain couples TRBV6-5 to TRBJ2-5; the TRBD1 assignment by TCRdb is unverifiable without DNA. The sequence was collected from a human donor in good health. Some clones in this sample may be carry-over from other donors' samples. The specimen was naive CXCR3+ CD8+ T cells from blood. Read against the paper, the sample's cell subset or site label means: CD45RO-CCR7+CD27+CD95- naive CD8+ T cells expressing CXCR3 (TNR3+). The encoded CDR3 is CASSLSGQGPPGTQYF.